The 8 T cell receptor beta chains reported below all come from one sample, sequenced in a study of cytomegalovirus exposure and HLA in healthy donors. In the PCR, 60 Vbeta and 13 Jbeta primers were used. Only in-frame clones appear in the TCRdb table, and some are missing; sequencing was by immunoSEQ multiplex PCR. The sample shows approximately 69,000 clones, 60% to 85% of them seen only once. The sequenced sample consisted of PBMCs. These receptors all come from a man between 18 and 35 years old in good health and CMV-seronegative.

This rearrangement joins TRBV2 to TRBJ2-3; tentatively, D is TRBD1 (6 bases). CDR3 length: 14 residues. Germline-derived CDR1 and CDR2 are SNHLY and FYNNEI. With 10 bases removed from V and 0 bases from J, the gap between germline ends came to 14 bases. The CDR3 bases are TGTGCCACCGCGACAGGTGCTAGCACAGATACGCAGTATTTT. Encoded protein: CATATGASTDTQYF.

CDR3 in amino acids: CASSYEAGTQDTIYF. CDR3 nucleotides: TGTGCCAGCAGTTATGAGGCAGGGACACAGGACACCATATATTTT. This sequence joins TRBV6-5 and TRBJ1-3; D possibly corresponds to TRBD1 (6 bases). The CDR3 consists of 15 residues. V lost 3 bases and J lost 8, with 17 bases in between. Looked up from germline, CDR1 is MNHEY and CDR2 is SVGAGI.

The chain employs TRBV7-9 and TRBJ1-1; tentative D call: TRBD1 (6 bases). Per the germline V gene, CDR1 is SEHNR and CDR2 is FQNEAQ (reference sequence). Between the trimmed V and J ends, which lost 3 bases and 0 bases, there was a span of 8 bases. CDR3 length equals 14 residues. CDR3 loop: CASSLGAMNTEAFF. CDR3 bases: TGTGCCAGCAGCTTGGGGGCAATGAACACTGAAGCTTTCTTT.

The chain links TRBV19 to TRBJ2-1; 11 bases map to TRBD2. This CDR3 is built from 15 residues. Germline CDR1 is LNHDA and CDR2 is SQIVND (reference sequence). V trimming: 8 bases; J trimming: 0 bases; junction bases outside the gene matches: 3. The chain's CDR3 is CASRTSGPSYNEQFF. CDR3 DNA: TGTGCCAGTCGGACTAGCGGGCCCTCCTACAATGAGCAGTTCTTC.

The chain links TRBV5-6 to TRBJ2-5; 7 nucleotides match TRBD1. Germline CDR1 reads SGHDT; CDR2 reads YYEEEE. J gave up 1 base and V 0 bases, and 3 bases lay outside the gene matches. The CDR3 spans 15 residues. This CDR3 is CASSLGRGLQETQYF. The CDR3 DNA follows: TGTGCCAGCAGCTTGGGTAGGGGGCTCCAAGAGACCCAGTACTTC.

The chain carries TRBV5-8 and TRBJ2-2, with 9 bases lining up with TRBD1. This CDR3 region has 15 residues. The V gene's germline CDR1 is SGHTS and CDR2 YDEGEE. Germline trimming cut 7 bases from V and 1 base from J; bases unmatched to any gene: 5. The CDR3 region is CASERGQGNTGELFF. The CDR3 bases are TGTGCCAGCGAAAGGGGACAGGGGAACACCGGGGAGCTGTTTTTT.

The chain joins TRBV15 to TRBJ2-5, with a weak D call TRBD1 (6 bases). The CDR3 has 15 amino acids. Germline CDR1 is LNHNV and CDR2 is YYDKDF (reference sequence). The germline V and J ends were trimmed by 4 bases and 2 bases, with 14 bases remaining between them. The CDR3 spells CATSTGQRIQETQYF. In DNA, the CDR3 is TGTGCCACCAGCACCGGACAGCGAATTCAAGAGACCCAGTACTTC.

CDR3 DNA sequence: TGTGCCACCGGGACAGGGGGCATGTACGAGCAGTACTTC. Translating gives CATGTGGMYEQYF. The chain carries TRBV7-9 and TRBJ2-5; 12 bases line up with TRBD1. The J call may not be correct, given that the DNA end is closer to TRBJ2-7. This CDR3 contains 13 residues. CDR1 is SEHNR, CDR2 FQNEAQ, per germline (reference sequence).